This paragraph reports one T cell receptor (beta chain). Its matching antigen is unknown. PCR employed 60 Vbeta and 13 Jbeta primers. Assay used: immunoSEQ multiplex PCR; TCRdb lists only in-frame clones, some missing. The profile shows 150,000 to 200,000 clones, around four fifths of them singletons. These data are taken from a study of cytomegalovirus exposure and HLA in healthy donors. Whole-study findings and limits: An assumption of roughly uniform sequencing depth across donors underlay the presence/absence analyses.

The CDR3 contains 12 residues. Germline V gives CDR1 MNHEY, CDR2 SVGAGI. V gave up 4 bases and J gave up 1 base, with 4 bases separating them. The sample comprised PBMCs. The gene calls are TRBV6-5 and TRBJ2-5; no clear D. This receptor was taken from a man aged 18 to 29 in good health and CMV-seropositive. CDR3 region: CASSSSQETQYF. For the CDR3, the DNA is TGTGCCAGCAGTTCCAGCCAAGAGACCCAGTACTTC.